The 26 T cell receptor gamma chains given below trace back to one sample, sequenced in a study of fetal and pediatric gammadelta thymocytes. TCRdb reprocessed the reads through CATT. The sample has several hundred gamma-chain clones, over 0.95% seen once. The source material was Vgamma9Vdelta2 gamma-delta T cells from the thymus. Subset noted: sorted CD3+gammadeltaTCR+Vgamma9+Vdelta2+ thymocytes. The origin of the receptors is a child who underwent cardiac surgery and was recorded as healthy.

This clone was recorded a few times. The chain employs TRGV3 and TRGJ1 or TRGJ2. This CDR3 contains 11 residues. Losses at the gene ends were 4 bases for V and 12 bases for J; bases not matched to a gene: 9. Germline CDR1 reads VTNTFY; CDR2 reads YDVSTARD (reference sequence). The CDR3, as DNA: TGTGCCACCTGGGAAGTGAGAGTGAAACTCTTT. Translation: CATWEVRVKLF.

This clone has a handful of counts. A far larger clone differs by one base, so this is likely a read error. The gene calls are TRGV10 and TRGJP1. TRGV10 is given ORF status, its function remaining uncertain. This CDR3 region has 12 residues. CDR3 sequence: CATWDSGWFKIF. CDR3 bases: TGTGCTACGTGGGATTCTGGTTGGTTCAAGATATTT.

By share of the sample, this clone is large. The rearrangement links TRGV8 to TRGJ1 or TRGJ2. V shed 1 base and J 0 bases; nucleotides not matched to a gene: 6. Per germline, CDR1 VENAVY and CDR2 YDSYNSRV. The CDR3 has 15 residues. CDR3 nucleotide sequence: TGTGCCACCTGGGATAGATTACGGAATTATTATAAGAAACTCTTT. Translated: CATWDRLRNYYKKLF.

Remarks on this clone: One base away lies a much larger clone, so this may be a sequencing read error. The V and J genes are TRGV10 and TRGJ1 or TRGJ2. TRGV10 is noted as an ORF with a role that remains uncertain. The V gene end was trimmed by 9 bases and the J gene end by 3 bases; junction bases not matched to a gene: 12. CDR3 length: 14 amino acids. CDR3 nucleotide sequence: TGTGCTGCGTGTCCCCTCCCCCTTTATTATAAGAAACTCTTT. Translation: CAACPLPLYYKKLF.

J is TRGJ1 or TRGJ2 and V is TRGV9. TCRdb offers no J gene call, so here the DNA was matched to germline to obtain one. The germline V gene encodes CDR1 GITISATS and CDR2 ISYDGTV (reference sequence). The CDR3 has 14 amino acids. Losses at the gene ends were 2 bases for V and 3 bases for J; bases not matched to a gene: 7. In DNA, the CDR3 is TGTGCCTTGTGGGAGGCCCCATCTTATTATAAGAAACTCTTT. Its translation is CALWEAPSYYKKLF.

By share, this clone ranks as medium-sized (0.01 to 0.1%). The rearrangement links TRGV8 to TRGJP1. Here the J gene came from matching the DNA to germline, since TCRdb omits it. Trimming removed 6 bases from V and 4 bases from J; junction bases left unmatched: 2. The CDR3 length is 12 residues. CDR1 VENAVY and CDR2 YDSYNSRV come from the germline V gene. CDR3 in DNA: TGTGCCACCTGGAGCACTGGTTGGTTCAAGATATTT. The encoded protein is CATWSTGWFKIF.

By frequency in the sample, this clone is large (0.1 to 1%). The chain uses TRGV9 and TRGJP. Germline CDR1 GITISATS, CDR2 ISYDGTV (reference sequence). The CDR3 loop spans 13 amino acids. The trim removed 12 bases at V and 3 bases at J, leaving 2 bases unmatched. The CDR3 DNA reads as TGTGCCGTGCAAGAGTTGGGCAAAAAAATCAAGGTATTT. This gives the protein CAVQELGKKIKVF.

The chain uses TRGV9 and TRGJP. As TCRdb names no J gene, one was assigned here on the basis of a DNA match to germline. Germline trimming cut 3 bases from V and 9 bases from J; bases unmatched to any gene: 11. Germline CDR1 reads GITISATS; CDR2 reads ISYDGTV (reference sequence). The CDR3 covers 17 residues. This CDR3 is CALWETGTGLGKKIKVF. The CDR3 DNA reads TGTGCCTTGTGGGAGACTGGGACGGGGTTGGGCAAAAAAATCAAGGTATTT.

This clone was recorded a few times. A much more abundant neighbour one base away suggests this may be a read error. The rearrangement links TRGV10 to TRGJ1 or TRGJ2. TRGV10 is filed as an ORF, its function uncertain. The CDR3 is 14 residues long. CDR3: CAACPHPLYYKNLF. CDR3 bases: TGTGCTGCGTGTCCCCACCCCCTTTATTATAAGAATCTCTTT.

This clone was recorded a few times. A much bigger clone sits one base away, suggesting this may be a read error. The J gene is TRGJ1 or TRGJ2, the V gene TRGV9. Germline-derived CDR1 and CDR2 are GITISATS and ISYDGTV (reference sequence). This CDR3 has 14 residues. The CDR3 DNA follows: TGTGCCGTGTGGGAGGCGAAGAATTATTATAAGAAACTCTTT. It codes for CAVWEAKNYYKKLF.

By its share, this clone is large. The chain is built from TRGV2 and TRGJP. This CDR3 is 18 amino acids long. CDR1 and CDR2 (germline): EGSNGY, YDSYNSKV. After removal of 2 bases from V and 7 bases from J, the junction contained 11 bases not matched to a gene. This CDR3 is CATWDAPRWELGKKIKVF. As DNA, the CDR3 is TGTGCCACCTGGGACGCCCCCCGGTGGGAGTTGGGCAAAAAAATCAAGGTATTT.

By share, this clone ranks as large. Other DNA sequences in this sample translate to the same CDR3. This sequence joins TRGV5 and TRGJ1 or TRGJ2. Losses at the gene ends were 0 bases for V and 6 bases for J; bases not matched to a gene: 2. CDR3 length: 12 amino acids. Per germline, CDR1 VINAFY and CDR2 YDVSNSKD. The CDR3 here is CATWDRPYKKLF. In DNA form, the CDR3 reads TGTGCCACCTGGGACAGGCCTTATAAGAAACTCTTT.

This clone counts as large. The rearrangement links TRGV9 to TRGJ1 or TRGJ2. This CDR3 comprises 11 residues. Germline V gene sequence: CDR1 GITISATS, CDR2 ISYDGTV (reference sequence). The junction had 4 bases not matched to a gene; V was cut back by 3 bases and J by 8 bases. The CDR3 DNA sequence: TGTGCCTTGTGGGAGCTCAATAAGAAACTCTTT. Its translation is CALWELNKKLF.

A remark on this clone: A much larger clone differs by one base, so this may be a read error. The J gene is TRGJP1, the V gene TRGV9. TCRdb lists no J gene, so it was determined here by aligning the DNA to germline. The ends lost 2 bases at V and 9 bases at J; junction bases unmatched: 6. Germline CDR1 reads GITISATS; CDR2 reads ISYDGTV (reference sequence). The CDR3 covers 13 residues. For the CDR3, the DNA is TGTGCCTTGTGGGAGGGGGGGAGTTGGTTCAAGATATTT. Translated, it gives CALWEGGSWFKIF.

This clone is deemed large. V and J are TRGV9 and TRGJ1 or TRGJ2. Germline CDR1 is GITISATS and CDR2 is ISYDGTV (reference sequence). V gave up 2 bases and J gave up 5 bases; unmatched junction bases: 6. The CDR3 spans 13 residues. The CDR3 nucleotides are TGTGCCTTGTGGGAGGCGCGAAATTATAAGAAACTCTTT. As protein: CALWEARNYKKLF.

About this clone: A far larger clone is only one base removed, so a read error is likely. The chain has TRGV9 and TRGJ1 or TRGJ2. Germline V gives CDR1 GITISATS, CDR2 ISYDGTV (reference sequence). The CDR3 totals 14 residues. CDR3 coding DNA: TGTACCTTGTGGGAGACTACGAATTATTATAAGAAACTCTTT. It is translated as CTLWETTNYYKKLF.

Notes on this clone: This likely traces to a read error, being one base from a far larger clone. This chain links TRGV10 with TRGJ1 or TRGJ2. TRGV10 is sorted into the ORF group, with uncertain function. The CDR3 sequence is 13 residues long. The junction had 7 bases not matched to a gene; V was cut back by 10 bases and J by 0 bases. In DNA form, the CDR3 reads TGTGCTGCGTTGGCGTCGAATTATTATAAGAAACTCTTT. It is translated as CAALASNYYKKLF.

By share, this clone ranks as large (0.1 to 1%). The chain has TRGV9 and TRGJP. The CDR3 spans 17 residues. J lost 3 bases, V lost 1 base, and 3 bases had no gene match. CDR1 and CDR2 from the germline V gene are GITISATS and ISYDGTV (reference sequence). CDR3 residues: CALWEVTQELGKKIKVF. In DNA, the CDR3 is TGTGCCTTGTGGGAGGTAACGCAAGAGTTGGGCAAAAAAATCAAGGTATTT.

For this clone: One base separates it from a far larger clone, so it is likely a read error. The sample holds other DNA sequences that translate to the same CDR3. This chain connects TRGV5 to TRGJ1 or TRGJ2. Germline loops: CDR1 VINAFY, CDR2 YDVSNSKD. The trim removed 0 bases at V and 7 bases at J, leaving 3 bases unmatched. This CDR3 region has 12 residues. The CDR3 spells CATWDRPYKKLF. Here the CDR3 DNA reads TGTGCCACCTGGGACAGGCCATATAAGAAACTCTTT.

This clone counts as large. The chain links TRGV9 to TRGJP1. Trimming cost V 0 bases and J 6 bases; bases outside gene matches: 7. This CDR3 has 15 amino acids. Germline CDR1 is GITISATS and CDR2 is ISYDGTV (reference sequence). CDR3 region: CALWEVGSSGWFKIF. CDR3 DNA: TGTGCCTTGTGGGAGGTGGGTAGCTCTGGTTGGTTCAAGATATTT.

Comments on this clone: It may be a read error: a sequence one base away is much more abundant. The same CDR3 arises from other DNA sequences in this sample as well. The genes are TRGV9 and TRGJ1 or TRGJ2. The CDR3 extends over 14 amino acids. Germline CDR1 and CDR2: GITISATS and ISYDGTV (reference sequence). J was trimmed by 0 bases and V by 2 bases; bases with no gene match: 4. In DNA form, the CDR3 reads TGTGCCTTGTGGGAGGCAAAGAATTATTATAAGAAACTCTTT. This translates into CALWEAKNYYKKLF.

This clone has just a few counts. Other DNA sequences in this sample translate to the same CDR3. The rearrangement links TRGV9 to TRGJ1 or TRGJ2. Germline CDR1 and CDR2: GITISATS and ISYDGTV (reference sequence). This CDR3 has 13 amino acids. After removal of 0 bases from V and 6 bases from J, the junction contained 5 bases not matched to a gene. For the CDR3, the DNA is TGTGCCTTGTGGGAGGTGCACGGTTATAAGAAACTCTTT. The encoded protein is CALWEVHGYKKLF.

This clone is termed large. The chain recombines TRGV9 with TRGJ1 or TRGJ2. Germline V CDR1 and CDR2: GITISATS, ISYDGTV (reference sequence). The CDR3 loop spans 10 amino acids. Losses at the gene ends were 5 bases for V and 8 bases for J; bases not matched to a gene: 3. The CDR3 DNA reads TGTGCCTTGTGGGGCGATAAGAAACTCTTT. As protein: CALWGDKKLF.

This clone is termed large (0.1 to 1%). This chain connects TRGV9 to TRGJ1 or TRGJ2. V lost 0 bases, J lost 10 bases, and 27 bases stayed unmatched. There are 19 residues in the CDR3. Germline CDR1 and CDR2: GITISATS and ISYDGTV (reference sequence). The CDR3: CALWEVTGPDVRCSVKKLF. The CDR3 DNA reads as TGTGCCTTGTGGGAGGTGACCGGACCAGACGTGCGATGTTCCGTAAAGAAACTCTTT.

With regard to this clone: A read error may explain this, as a much larger clone is one base away. J is TRGJ1 or TRGJ2 and V is TRGV10. TRGV10 is an ORF for which the function is uncertain. The CDR3 totals 12 residues. The CDR3 coding sequence is TGTGCTGCGTGGGATTATGATTATAAGAATCTCTTT. Translating it yields CAAWDYDYKNLF.

Points on this clone: This may be a read error, as it is one base from a much larger clone. V usage is TRGV9 and J usage is TRGJ1 or TRGJ2. V dropped 3 bases and J dropped 2; count of bases not matched to a gene: 4. The CDR3 consists of 13 residues. Germline V CDR1 and CDR2: GITISATS, ISYDGTV (reference sequence). The CDR3 DNA reads TGTGCCTTGTGGGAGTTGGATTATTATAAGAAACTCTTT. Its protein is CALWELDYYKKLF.